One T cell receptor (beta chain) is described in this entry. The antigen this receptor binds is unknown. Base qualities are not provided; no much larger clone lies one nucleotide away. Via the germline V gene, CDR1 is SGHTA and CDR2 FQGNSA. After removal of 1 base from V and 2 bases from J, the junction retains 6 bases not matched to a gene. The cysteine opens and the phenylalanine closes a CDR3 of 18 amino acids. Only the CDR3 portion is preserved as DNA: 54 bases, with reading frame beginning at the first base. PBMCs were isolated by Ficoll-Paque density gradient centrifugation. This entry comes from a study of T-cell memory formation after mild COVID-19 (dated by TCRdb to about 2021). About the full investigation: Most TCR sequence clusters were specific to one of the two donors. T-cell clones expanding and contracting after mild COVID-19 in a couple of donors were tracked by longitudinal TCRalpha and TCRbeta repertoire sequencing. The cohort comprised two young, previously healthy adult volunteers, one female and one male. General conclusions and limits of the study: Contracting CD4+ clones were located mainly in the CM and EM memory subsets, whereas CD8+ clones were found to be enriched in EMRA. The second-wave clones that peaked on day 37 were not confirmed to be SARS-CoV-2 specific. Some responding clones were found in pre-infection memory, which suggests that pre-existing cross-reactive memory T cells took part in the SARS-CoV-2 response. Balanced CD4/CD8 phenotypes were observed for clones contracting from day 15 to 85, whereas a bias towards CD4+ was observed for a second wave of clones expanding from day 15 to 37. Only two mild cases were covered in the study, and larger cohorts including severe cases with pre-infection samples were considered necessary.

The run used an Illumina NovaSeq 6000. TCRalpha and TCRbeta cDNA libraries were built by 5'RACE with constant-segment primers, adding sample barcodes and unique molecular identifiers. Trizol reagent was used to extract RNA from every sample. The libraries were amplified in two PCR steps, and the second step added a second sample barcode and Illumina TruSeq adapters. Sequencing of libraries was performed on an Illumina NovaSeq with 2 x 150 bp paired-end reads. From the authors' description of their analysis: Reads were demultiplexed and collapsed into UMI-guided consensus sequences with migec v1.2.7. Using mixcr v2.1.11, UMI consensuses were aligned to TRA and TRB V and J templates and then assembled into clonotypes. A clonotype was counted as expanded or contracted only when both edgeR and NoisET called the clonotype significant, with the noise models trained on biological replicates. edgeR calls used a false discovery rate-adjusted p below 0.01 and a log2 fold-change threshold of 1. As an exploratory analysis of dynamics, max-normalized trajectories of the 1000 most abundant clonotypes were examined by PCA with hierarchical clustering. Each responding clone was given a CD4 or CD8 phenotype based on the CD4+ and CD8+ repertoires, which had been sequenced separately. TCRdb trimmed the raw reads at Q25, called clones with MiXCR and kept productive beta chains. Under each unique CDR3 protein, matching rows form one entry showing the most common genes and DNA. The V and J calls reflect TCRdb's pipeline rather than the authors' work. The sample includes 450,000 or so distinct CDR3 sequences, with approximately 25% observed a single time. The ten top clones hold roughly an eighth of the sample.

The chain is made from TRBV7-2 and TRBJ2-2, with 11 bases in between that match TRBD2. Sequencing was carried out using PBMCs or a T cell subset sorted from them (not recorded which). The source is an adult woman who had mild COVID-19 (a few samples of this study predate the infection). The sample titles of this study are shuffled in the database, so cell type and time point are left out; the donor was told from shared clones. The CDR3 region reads CASSLEYLAGGNTGELFF. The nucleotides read TGTGCCAGCAGCTTAGAATACCTAGCGGGGGGTAACACCGGGGAGCTGTTTTTT. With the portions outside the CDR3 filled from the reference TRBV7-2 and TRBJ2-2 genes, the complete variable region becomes GAGVSQSPSNKVTEKGKDVELRCDPISGHTALYWYRQSLGQGLEFLIYFQGNSAPDKSGLPSDRFSAERTGGSVSTLTIQRTQQEDSAVYLCASSLEYLAGGNTGELFFGEGSRLTVL.